The clone carrying this T cell receptor (beta chain) has at least ten counts. Its antigen is not identified. These data come from a study of beta chain features in type 1 diabetes. About the research overall: Age, gender, cell numbers and subset yield matched between patients and controls.

Expressed TCRB transcripts were sequenced because the isolated RNA had all been reverse transcribed beforehand. Produced via immunoSEQ multiplex PCR; TCRdb's table is partial and in-frame only. Here the sample spans about 340,000 clones, roughly 8% being singletons. A sort by CD45RO/CCR7/CD25/CD127/CD95/CD27 yielded CD4+ naive, central memory, regulatory and stem cell-like memory cells. Whole-study findings and limits: Patients with Type 1 diabetes showed moderately but significantly shorter TCRB CDR3s in all four CD4+ subsets.

Sequencing was carried out using central memory CD4+ T cells from blood. The clonotype comes from a young woman in good health.

The CDR3 loop reads CAISAMGLADEQFF. DNA of the CDR3: TGTGCCATCAGTGCAATGGGACTAGCCGATGAGCAGTTCTTC. The V gene is TRBV10-3, the J gene TRBJ2-1; 9 nucleotides line up with TRBD2. Looked up from germline, CDR1 is ENHRY and CDR2 is SYGVKD. The CDR3 runs 14 residues. Germline trimming cut 4 bases from V and 8 bases from J; bases unmatched to any gene: 6.